Following are 11 T cell receptor beta chains from one sample sequenced in a study of blood T cell repertoires in COVID-19. Assay used: immunoSEQ multiplex PCR; TCRdb lists only in-frame clones, some missing. The data show some 250,000 clones, with approximately 90% seen just once and roughly 10% held by the top ten. The sequenced sample consisted of PBMCs or T cells enriched from blood (not recorded which). These receptors all come from a middle-aged man who had recovered from COVID-19.

The chain employs TRBV4-3 and TRBJ1-5; D unclear. This CDR3 has 15 amino acids. The germline CDR1 and CDR2 sequences are LGHNA and YSLEER. Between the trimmed V and J ends, which lost 0 bases and 0 bases, there was a span of 6 bases. In DNA form, the CDR3 reads TGCGCCAGCAGCCAAGACCGGTATAGCAATCAGCCCCAGCATTTT. This encodes CASSQDRYSNQPQHF.

The chain carries TRBV9 and TRBJ2-7; D unclear. The CDR3 totals 13 residues. Trimming removed 3 bases at V and 6 bases at J, with 13 bases between. The germline V gene has CDR1 SGDLS and CDR2 YYNGEE. In DNA form, the CDR3 reads TGTGCCAGCAGCGCCATCAGTCCGGGCGAGCAGTACTTC. Translating gives CASSAISPGEQYF.

This clone occurred once. This chain links TRBV14 with TRBJ1-2, with no clear D. CDR3 length equals 13 residues. CDR1 and CDR2 (germline): SGHDN, FVKESK. V was pared by 0 bases and J by 8 bases, with 10 bases between. CDR3 sequence (DNA): TGTGCCAGCAGCCAAGATCCGGTGTTGGGCTACACCTTC. Its translation is CASSQDPVLGYTF. Together with reference TRBV14 and TRBJ1-2, the CDR3 gives the full variable domain: EAGVTQFPSHSVIEKGQTVTLRCDPISGHDNLYWYRRVMGKEIKFLLHFVKESKQDESGMPNNRFLAERTGGTYSTLKVQPAELEDSGVYFCASSQDPVLGYTFGSGTRLTVV.

V and J are TRBV2 and TRBJ2-1; D ambiguous. Germline CDR1 is SNHLY and CDR2 is FYNNEI. The CDR3 has 14 residues. V lost 5 bases and J lost 9, with 17 bases in between. CDR3 in amino acids: CASSSTPEFGEQFF. The CDR3 nucleotides are TGTGCCAGCAGTTCAACCCCCGAATTCGGTGAGCAGTTCTTC.

CDR3 loop: CSVAIRSSGNTIYF. In DNA, the CDR3 is TGCAGCGTTGCTATACGGAGCTCTGGAAACACCATATATTTT. This chain connects TRBV29-1 to TRBJ1-3; D remains ambiguous. The CDR3 runs to 14 residues. Germline V CDR1 and CDR2: SQVTM, ANQGSEA. V gave up 4 bases and J gave up 0 bases, with 10 bases separating them.

The chain combines TRBV11-2 with TRBJ2-7; TRBD2 is a possible D gene (6 bases). The CDR3 runs 13 residues. Per the germline V gene, CDR1 is SGHAT and CDR2 is FQNNGV. V lost 5 bases and J 3 bases, leaving 11 bases between the germline ends. The CDR3 loop is CASSRGAGYEQYF. CDR3 nucleotide sequence: TGTGCCAGCAGCCGAGGAGCGGGCTACGAGCAGTACTTC.

The chain uses TRBV6-2 or TRBV6-3 and TRBJ2-2; a possible D gene is TRBD2 (6 bases). The CDR3 runs 20 residues. V lost 0 bases and J lost 6, with 26 bases in between. The germline gives CDR1 MNHEY, CDR2 SVGEGT. The DNA of the CDR3 is TGTGCCAGCAGTTACTCGGGGACTGACGACCCGGGACCTATCTCCGGGGAGCTGTTTTTT. Its protein is CASSYSGTDDPGPISGELFF.

The chain has TRBV18 and TRBJ2-1; no clear D. The germline V gene has CDR1 KGHSH and CDR2 LQKENI. This CDR3 region has 12 residues. V was clipped by 3 bases and J by 4 bases, with 4 bases between them. The CDR3 nucleotides read TGTGCCAGCTCACCCGGGTACAATGAGCAGTTCTTC. Protein product: CASSPGYNEQFF. Together with reference TRBV18 and TRBJ2-1, the CDR3 gives the full variable domain: NAGVMQNPRHLVRRRGQEARLRCSPMKGHSHVYWYRQLPEEGLKFMVYLQKENIIDESGMPKERFSAEFPKEGPSILRIQQVVRGDSAAYFCASSPGYNEQFFGPGTRLTVL.

V and J are TRBV7-2 and TRBJ2-1; D is uncertain. Between the trimmed V and J ends, which lost 1 base and 4 bases, there was a span of 14 bases. The CDR3 runs to 16 residues. The germline V gene encodes CDR1 SGHTA and CDR2 FQGNSA. CDR3 residues: CASSLVFRLEYNEQFF. The CDR3 DNA sequence: TGTGCCAGCAGCTTAGTTTTCCGTCTGGAGTACAATGAGCAGTTCTTC.

This chain joins TRBV19 and TRBJ2-1; D unclear. This CDR3 is 11 amino acids long. The V end lost 6 bases, the J end lost 8 bases, and 8 bases lay between the germline ends. Germline V gene sequence: CDR1 LNHDA, CDR2 SQIVND (reference sequence). This CDR3 is CASSRWHEQFF. DNA of the CDR3: TGTGCCAGTAGCCGCTGGCATGAGCAGTTCTTC.

This chain links TRBV6-5 with TRBJ2-7; 10 bases are a match to TRBD1. The CDR3 consists of 14 residues. Unmatched junction bases numbered 8, after V lost 7 bases and J lost 5 bases. Germline V gives CDR1 MNHEY, CDR2 SVGAGI. CDR3 amino acids: CASNPTGGLNEQYF. CDR3 nucleotide sequence: TGTGCCAGCAACCCGACAGGGGGCCTGAACGAGCAGTACTTC.